Listed here are 5 T cell receptor beta chains from one sample, sequenced in a study of glioma-infiltrating T cells. TCR alpha and beta CDR3 regions were amplified from RNA using iRepertoire nested multiplex PCR. Each CDR3 protein gets one entry after TCRdb re-called the multiplex PCR reads with MiXCR. The table has tens of thousands of distinct CDR3 sequences, approximately 40% seen once; the top ten hold less than 45%. Material for sequencing was glioma tissue, nonneoplastic brain tissue, or PBMCs (not recorded which). The receptor set was obtained from a human donor with low-grade glioma or glioblastoma, undergoing nonglioma brain surgery, or in good health (not recorded which).

This clonotype was found many times. The chain joins TRBV28 to TRBJ2-1; 13 bases align to TRBD2. The CDR3 length is 16 residues. V trimming: 8 bases; J trimming: 8 bases; junction bases outside the gene matches: 12. Germline V gene sequence: CDR1 MDHEN, CDR2 SYDVKM. In DNA form, the CDR3 reads TGTGCCAGCGCCGGACTAGCGGGGGCCGATTTGGATGAGCAGTTCTTC. It encodes CASAGLAGADLDEQFF. Variable domain in full (rest from reference TRBV28 and TRBJ2-1): DVKVTQSSRYLVKRTGEKVFLECVQDMDHENMFWYRQDPGLGLRLIYFSYDVKMKEKGDIPEGYSVSREKKERFSLILESASTNQTSMYLCASAGLAGADLDEQFFGPGTRLTVL.

This clonotype was observed many times. The rearrangement links TRBV3-1 to TRBJ2-1, with 8 positions matching TRBD2. V lost 2 bases to trimming and J lost 3 bases; unmatched junction nucleotides: 6. Germline V gene data show CDR1 as LGHDT and CDR2 as YNNKEL (reference sequence). The CDR3 loop spans 16 amino acids. As DNA, the CDR3 is TGTGCCAGCAGCCAATCCTCTAGCGGGCTCTACAATGAGCAGTTCTTC. Translated, it gives CASSQSSSGLYNEQFF.

This clonotype was seen repeatedly, ten times or more. The chain is built from TRBV7-8 and TRBJ1-2; 9 bases fit TRBD1. Germline V gives CDR1 SGHVS, CDR2 FQNEAQ. After removal of 3 bases from V and 8 bases from J, the junction contained 7 bases not matched to a gene. The CDR3 length is 14 residues. The CDR3 DNA sequence: TGTGCCAGCAGCTTGGGGACAGGGCGAGGCGGCTACACCTTC. Translated: CASSLGTGRGGYTF.

This clonotype was seen many times. The chain carries TRBV20-1 and TRBJ2-2; D not resolved. Germline lookup yields CDR1 DFQATT and CDR2 SNEGSKA (reference sequence). This CDR3 comprises 15 residues. V was shortened by 1 base and J by 2 bases, with 11 bases between the two germline ends. This chain's CDR3 is CSARASRGNTGELFF. CDR3 coding DNA: TGCAGTGCTAGAGCCTCCAGAGGAAACACCGGGGAGCTGTTTTTT.

This clonotype was recorded many times. The chain links TRBV7-2 to TRBJ1-4, with D possibly matching TRBD1 (5 bases). CDR3 length: 14 residues. V was cut by 4 bases and J by 8 bases, with 14 bases left in between. CDR1 SGHTA and CDR2 FQGNSA come from the germline V gene. CDR3: CASSSTGGSEKLFF. The CDR3 DNA reads TGTGCCAGCAGCTCCACGGGGGGGAGCGAAAAACTGTTTTTT.